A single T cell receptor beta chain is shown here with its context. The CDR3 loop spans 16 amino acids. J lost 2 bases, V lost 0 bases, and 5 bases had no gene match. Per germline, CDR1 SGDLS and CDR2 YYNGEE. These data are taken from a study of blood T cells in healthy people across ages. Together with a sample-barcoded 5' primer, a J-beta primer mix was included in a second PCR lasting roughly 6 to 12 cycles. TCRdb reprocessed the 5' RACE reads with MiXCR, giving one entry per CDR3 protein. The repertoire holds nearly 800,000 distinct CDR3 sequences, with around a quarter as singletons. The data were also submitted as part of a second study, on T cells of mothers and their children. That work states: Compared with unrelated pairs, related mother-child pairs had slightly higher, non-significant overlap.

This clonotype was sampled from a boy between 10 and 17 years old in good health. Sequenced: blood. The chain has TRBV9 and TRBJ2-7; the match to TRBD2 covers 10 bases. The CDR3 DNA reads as TGTGCCAGCAGCGTAGGGGAGCGGGAGGGGACCTACGAGCAGTACTTC. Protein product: CASSVGEREGTYEQYF.